This TCR beta chain originates from a study of identical twins. TCRdb processed the 5' RACE reads anew with MiXCR; each CDR3 protein has one entry. The sample lists about 890,000 distinct CDR3 sequences, roughly an eighth seen once, with around 1.6% in the top ten. These records were also assigned to another study, of yellow fever vaccine responses in identical twins.

The origin of this receptor is a woman aged 18-35 years in good health. The specimen was PBMCs.

The DNA for the CDR3 is TGCGCCAGCAGCCTGAAAGCGGGAGATATCTACGAGCAGTACTTC. Translating it yields CASSLKAGDIYEQYF. The chain employs TRBV4-1 and TRBJ2-7; 8 bases are a match to TRBD2. Germline V lookup: CDR1 MGHRA, CDR2 YSYEKL. CDR3 size: 15 residues. Trimming cost V 4 bases and J 3 bases; bases outside gene matches: 8.